This T cell receptor beta chain was obtained from a study of graft-versus-host responses after intestinal transplantation. Whole-study context: All of the recipients had induction that used anti-thymocyte globulin, then tacrolimus and steroids for approximately 3 years. Whole-study results and caveats: Where graft-donor T cell macrochimerism was present, patients had high graft-versus-host to host-versus-graft clonal ratios in allografts. Declining HvG levels early post-transplant were linked to peak circulating GvH clone levels.

Here immunoSEQ multiplex PCR was the method, and the copy in TCRdb shows in-frame clones only, minus some. This table has roughly 92,000 clones, about 88% appearing once. This CDR3 region has 13 residues. Comments on this clone: Its antigen is as yet unknown.

This chain joins TRBV21-1 and TRBJ2-7; the table's D call TRBD1 went unverified against the DNA. TRBV21-1 is termed a pseudogene. The origin of this receptor is a human donor who was the organ donor for an intestinal transplant. The sample in question was unstimulated CD4+ T cells sorted from spleen or lymph node cells, obtained before transplant. The CDR3 bases are TGTGCCAGCAGCAAAGCGACAGGGCTAGAGCAGTACTTC. This codes for CASSKATGLEQYF.